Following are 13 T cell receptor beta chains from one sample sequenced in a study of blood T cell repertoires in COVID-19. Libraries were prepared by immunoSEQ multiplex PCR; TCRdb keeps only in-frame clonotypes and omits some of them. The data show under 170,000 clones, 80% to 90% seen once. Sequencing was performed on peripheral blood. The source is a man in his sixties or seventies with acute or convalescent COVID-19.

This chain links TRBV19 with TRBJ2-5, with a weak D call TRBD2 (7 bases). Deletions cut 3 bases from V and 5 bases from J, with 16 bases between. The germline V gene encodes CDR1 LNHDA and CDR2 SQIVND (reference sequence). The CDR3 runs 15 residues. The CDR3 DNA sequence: TGTGCCAGTAGTATCGGGGGGCGCTTCTCGGAGACCCAGTACTTC. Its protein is CASSIGGRFSETQYF.

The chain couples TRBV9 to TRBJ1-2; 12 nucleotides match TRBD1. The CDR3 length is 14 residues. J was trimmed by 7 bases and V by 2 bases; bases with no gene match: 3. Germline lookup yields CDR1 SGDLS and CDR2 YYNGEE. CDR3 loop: CASSVGQGARGYTF. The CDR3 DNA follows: TGTGCCAGCAGCGTGGGACAGGGGGCCCGTGGCTACACCTTC.

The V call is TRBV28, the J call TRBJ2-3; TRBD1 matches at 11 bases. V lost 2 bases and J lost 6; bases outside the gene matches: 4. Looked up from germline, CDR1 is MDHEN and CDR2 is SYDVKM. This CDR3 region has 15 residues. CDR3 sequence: CASSLRDRGSDTQYF. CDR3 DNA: TGTGCCAGCAGTTTACGGGACAGGGGGTCTGATACGCAGTATTTT.

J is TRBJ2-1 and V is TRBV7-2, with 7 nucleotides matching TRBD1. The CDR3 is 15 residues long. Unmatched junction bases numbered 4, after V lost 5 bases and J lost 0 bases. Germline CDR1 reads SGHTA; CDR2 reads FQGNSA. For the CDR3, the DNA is TGTGCCAGCAGCCTGGACAGGAGCTCCTACAATGAGCAGTTCTTC. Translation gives CASSLDRSSYNEQFF.

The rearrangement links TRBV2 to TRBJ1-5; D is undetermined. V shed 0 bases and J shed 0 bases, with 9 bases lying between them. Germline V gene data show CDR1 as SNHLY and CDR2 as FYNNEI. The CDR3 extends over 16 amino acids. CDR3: CASSEASQYSNQPQHF. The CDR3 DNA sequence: TGTGCCAGCAGTGAAGCTTCACAGTATAGCAATCAGCCCCAGCATTTT.

The CDR3 spells CASSETLTGANSPLHF. CDR3 nucleotides: TGTGCCAGCAGTGAAACGCTGACAGGGGCTAATTCACCCCTCCACTTT. This chain uses TRBV6-1 with TRBJ1-6; the match to TRBD1 covers 8 bases. The germline gives CDR1 MNHNS, CDR2 SASEGT. V lost 2 bases to trimming and J lost 6 bases; unmatched junction nucleotides: 6. CDR3 size: 16 residues.

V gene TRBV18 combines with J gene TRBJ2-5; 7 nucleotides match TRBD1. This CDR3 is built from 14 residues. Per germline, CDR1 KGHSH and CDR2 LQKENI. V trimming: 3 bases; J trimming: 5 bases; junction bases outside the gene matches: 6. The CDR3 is CASSPGAGGETQYF. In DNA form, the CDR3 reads TGTGCCAGCTCACCGGGTGCAGGGGGTGAGACCCAGTACTTC.

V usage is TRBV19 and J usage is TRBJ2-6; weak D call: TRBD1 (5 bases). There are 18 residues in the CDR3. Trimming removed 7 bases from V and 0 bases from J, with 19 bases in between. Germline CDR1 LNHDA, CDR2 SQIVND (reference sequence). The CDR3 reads CASNGRGKTASGANVLTF. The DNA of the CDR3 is TGTGCCAGTAATGGAAGGGGAAAAACGGCCTCTGGGGCCAACGTCCTGACTTTC.

The CDR3 loop reads CASSLEGTGDYNEQFF. CDR3 in DNA: TGCGCCAGCAGCTTGGAAGGGACAGGAGACTACAATGAGCAGTTCTTC. The V call is TRBV5-1, the J call TRBJ2-1, with 8 bases matching TRBD1. This CDR3 has 16 residues. Per germline, CDR1 SGHRS and CDR2 YFSETQ. The junction had 5 bases not matched to a gene; V was cut back by 0 bases and J by 3 bases.

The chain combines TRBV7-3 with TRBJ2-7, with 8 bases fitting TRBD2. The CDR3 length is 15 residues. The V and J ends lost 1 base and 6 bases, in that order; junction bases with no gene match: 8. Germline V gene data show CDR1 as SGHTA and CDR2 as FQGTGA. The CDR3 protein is CASSLNPGGLAEQYF. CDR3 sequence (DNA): TGTGCCAGCAGCTTAAACCCGGGAGGGTTAGCCGAGCAGTACTTC.

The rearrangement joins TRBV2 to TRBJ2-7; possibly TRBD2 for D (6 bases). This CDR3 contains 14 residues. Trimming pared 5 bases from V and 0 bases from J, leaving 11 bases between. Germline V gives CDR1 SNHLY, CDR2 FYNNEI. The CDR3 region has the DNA TGTGCCAGCAGTAGCGGGCCCATCTCCTACGAGCAGTACTTC. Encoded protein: CASSSGPISYEQYF.

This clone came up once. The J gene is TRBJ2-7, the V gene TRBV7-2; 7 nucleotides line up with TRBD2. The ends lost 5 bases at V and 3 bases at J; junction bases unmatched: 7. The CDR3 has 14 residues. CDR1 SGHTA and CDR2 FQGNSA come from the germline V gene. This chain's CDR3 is CASSRGLLNYEQYF. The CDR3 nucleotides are TGTGCCAGCAGCAGGGGACTACTGAACTACGAGCAGTACTTC.

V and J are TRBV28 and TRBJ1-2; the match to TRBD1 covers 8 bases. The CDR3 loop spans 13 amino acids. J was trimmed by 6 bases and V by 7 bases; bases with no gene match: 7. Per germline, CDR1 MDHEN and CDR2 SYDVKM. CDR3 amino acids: CASISTGEHGYTF. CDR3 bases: TGTGCCAGCATCTCGACAGGGGAGCATGGCTACACCTTC.